One and the same sample provided the 13 T cell receptor beta chains below, sequenced in a study of T cell responses to AZD1222 COVID-19 vaccine (dated by TCRdb to the early 2020s). Library creation used the immunoSEQ multiplex PCR assay. The table was pulled from immuneACCESS by TCRdb, which kept in-frame rearrangements only. Such tables lose some clones; where checked, under half of the loss comes from unresolved V genes, and the rest has no known cause. The sample table records fewer than 180,000 clones; roughly 90% of these occur just once. The ten largest clones add up to 3.3% of the sample. This specimen's time point label, per the study, means: about 28 days (+/-7) after the second vaccine dose. The source was peripheral blood, collected 28 days after the second AZD1222 dose. The receptors were sampled from an adult who received the AZD1222 COVID-19 vaccine.

The CDR3 sequence is CASSMTGSSLEQYF. CDR3 DNA: TGTGCCAGTAGTATGACAGGATCGTCGCTCGAGCAGTACTTC. The rearrangement joins TRBV19 to TRBJ2-7; the D gene is possibly TRBD1 (6 bases). This CDR3 has 14 amino acids. Germline V gene data show CDR1 as LNHDA and CDR2 as SQIVND (reference sequence). V was shortened by 3 bases and J by 6 bases, with 15 bases between the two germline ends.

The J gene is TRBJ1-6, the V gene TRBV6-5; no definite D call. CDR3 length equals 13 residues. V lost 11 bases and J lost 13, with 21 bases in between. Germline CDR1 reads MNHEY; CDR2 reads SVGAGI. This chain's CDR3 is CAYSKPAACPLHF. CDR3 nucleotides: TGTGCCTATAGCAAGCCAGCGGCGTGCCCCCTCCACTTT.

This clone appeared once. The chain recombines TRBV27 with TRBJ2-1; D gene unclear. The CDR3 is made up of 13 amino acids. Deletions cut 1 base from V and 8 bases from J, with 9 bases between. Per germline, CDR1 MNHEY and CDR2 SMNVEV (reference sequence). CDR3 DNA: TGTGCCAGCAGTTTATACGGTAAGGATGAGCAGTTCTTC. Amino acid sequence: CASSLYGKDEQFF.

The rearrangement joins TRBV18 to TRBJ1-3, with D maybe TRBD1 (5 bases). The germline gives CDR1 KGHSH, CDR2 LQKENI. The CDR3 runs to 17 residues. V lost 1 base to trimming and J lost 0 bases, with 13 bases between them. Here the CDR3 DNA reads TGTGCCAGCTCACCACTTTTGAAAGGGGCCTCTGGAAACACCATATATTTT. Translated: CASSPLLKGASGNTIYF.

V usage is TRBV6-5 and J usage is TRBJ2-7; 10 nucleotides line up with TRBD1. The V gene's germline CDR1 is MNHEY and CDR2 SVGAGI. Unmatched junction bases numbered 5, after V lost 6 bases and J lost 3 bases. The CDR3 runs to 14 residues. The CDR3 here is CASRMGQGFYEQYF. In nucleotides, the CDR3 is TGTGCCAGCAGGATGGGACAGGGGTTCTACGAGCAGTACTTC.

The chain uses TRBV11-3 and TRBJ1-1; TRBD1 matches at 8 bases. Trimming took 5 bases from V and 3 from J; bases not matched to a gene: 8. Germline V gene sequence: CDR1 SGHNT, CDR2 YENEEA. The CDR3 contains 15 residues. CDR3 residues: CASSRTMDRDTEAFF. CDR3 in DNA: TGTGCCAGCAGCCGAACAATGGACAGGGACACTGAAGCTTTCTTT.

V gene TRBV6-5 combines with J gene TRBJ2-7; 9 bases are a match to TRBD1. In germline, CDR1 is MNHEY, CDR2 SVGAGI. The J segment lost 4 bases and the V segment lost 1 base, leaving 2 bases of the junction unmatched. The CDR3 sequence is 14 residues long. The CDR3, as DNA: TGTGCCAGCAGTTACTTCGGACAGGGGTACGAGCAGTACTTC. Translation: CASSYFGQGYEQYF.

The chain couples TRBV5-1 to TRBJ1-3; D gene uncertain. Germline values: CDR1 SGHRS, CDR2 YFSETQ. Trimming removed 1 base at V and 2 bases at J, with 7 bases between. The CDR3 runs to 14 residues. The CDR3 bases are TGCGCCAGCAGCTTGTATGGGACTGGAAACACCATATATTTT. It yields the protein CASSLYGTGNTIYF.

The chain employs TRBV11-2 and TRBJ2-7; 9 positions match TRBD2. The trim removed 4 bases at V and 2 bases at J, leaving 3 bases unmatched. The CDR3 has 14 amino acids. The germline V gene encodes CDR1 SGHAT and CDR2 FQNNGV. The CDR3, as DNA: TGTGCCAGCAGCTCGCTAGCGGGAACCTACGAGCAGTACTTC. Translating it yields CASSSLAGTYEQYF. Together with reference TRBV11-2 and TRBJ2-7, the CDR3 gives the full variable domain: EAGVAQSPRYKIIEKRQSVAFWCNPISGHATLYWYQQILGQGPKLLIQFQNNGVVDDSQLPKDRFSAERLKGVDSTLKIQPAKLEDSAVYLCASSSLAGTYEQYFGPGTRLTVT.

In its sample, this clone was seen once. The V gene is TRBV18, the J gene TRBJ2-1; D not certain. CDR3 length: 15 residues. Germline V gene lookup returns CDR1 KGHSH and CDR2 LQKENI. Trimming left V 3 bases short and J 8 bases short, with 17 bases between. The CDR3 loop reads CASSPPVGGDDEQFF. The CDR3 coding sequence is TGTGCCAGCTCACCCCCCGTGGGTGGTGACGATGAGCAGTTCTTC.

The chain links TRBV11-1 to TRBJ2-1, with 8 bases lining up with TRBD2. Germline CDR1 reads SGHAT; CDR2 reads FQDESV (reference sequence). CDR3 size: 16 residues. The V and J ends lost 2 bases and 3 bases, in that order; junction bases with no gene match: 6. CDR3 sequence: CASSLFQRENYNEQFF. The CDR3 bases are TGTGCCAGCAGCTTATTCCAGCGGGAGAACTACAATGAGCAGTTCTTC.

This chain joins TRBV5-1 and TRBJ2-4; D perhaps matches TRBD2 (5 bases). Looked up from germline, CDR1 is SGHRS and CDR2 is YFSETQ. Trimming stripped 4 bases from V and 15 bases from J, with 23 bases between. This CDR3 region has 14 residues. CDR3 region: CASSENPRENVWYF. The CDR3 coding sequence is TGCGCCAGCAGCGAAAATCCTAGGGAGAATGTTTGGTACTTC.

The chain uses TRBV9 and TRBJ1-2; 10 bases match TRBD1. The CDR3 runs 16 residues. Losses at the gene ends were 3 bases for V and 2 bases for J; bases not matched to a gene: 7. CDR1 SGDLS and CDR2 YYNGEE come from the germline V gene. The CDR3 region has the DNA TGTGCCAGCAGCGCCTTCCCGGACAGGGGGAACTATGGCTACACCTTC. Translation gives CASSAFPDRGNYGYTF.